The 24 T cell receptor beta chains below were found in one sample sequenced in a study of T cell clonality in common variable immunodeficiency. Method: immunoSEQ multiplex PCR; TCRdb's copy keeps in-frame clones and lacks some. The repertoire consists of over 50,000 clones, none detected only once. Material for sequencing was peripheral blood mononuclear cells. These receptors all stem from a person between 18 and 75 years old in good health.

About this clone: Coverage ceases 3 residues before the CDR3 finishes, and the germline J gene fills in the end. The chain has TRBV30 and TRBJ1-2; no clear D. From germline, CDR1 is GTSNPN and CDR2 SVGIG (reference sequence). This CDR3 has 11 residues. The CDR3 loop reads CAWSSRYDYTF. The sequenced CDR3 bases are TGTGCCTGGAGTTCCAGATACGAC.

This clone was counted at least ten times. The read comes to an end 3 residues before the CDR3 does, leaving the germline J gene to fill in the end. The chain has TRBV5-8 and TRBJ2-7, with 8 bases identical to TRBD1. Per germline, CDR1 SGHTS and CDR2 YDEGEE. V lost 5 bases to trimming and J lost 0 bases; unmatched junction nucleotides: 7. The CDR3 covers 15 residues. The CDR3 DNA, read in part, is TGTGCCAGCAGGTCCGGGACAGGCATCTCCTACGAG. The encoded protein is CASRSGTGISYE. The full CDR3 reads CASRSGTGISYEQYF.

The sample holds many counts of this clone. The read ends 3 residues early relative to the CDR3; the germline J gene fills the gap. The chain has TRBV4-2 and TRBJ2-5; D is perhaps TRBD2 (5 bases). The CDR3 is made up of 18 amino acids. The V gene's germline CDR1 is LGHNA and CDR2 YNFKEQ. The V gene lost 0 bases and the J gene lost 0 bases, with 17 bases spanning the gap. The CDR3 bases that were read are TGTGCCAGCAGCCAAGAAGGACTTATCCGGAAGTACCAAGAGACC. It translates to CASSQEGLIRKYQET. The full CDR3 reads CASSQEGLIRKYQETQYF.

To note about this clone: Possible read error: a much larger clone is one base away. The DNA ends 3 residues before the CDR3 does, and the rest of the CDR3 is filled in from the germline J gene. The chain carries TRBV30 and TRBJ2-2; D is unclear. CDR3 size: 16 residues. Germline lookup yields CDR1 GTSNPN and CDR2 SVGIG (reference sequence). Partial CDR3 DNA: TGTGCCTGGAACACGGAGACACGGTTTCGGAATTCACCG. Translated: CAWNTETRFRNSP. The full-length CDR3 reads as CAWNTETRFRNSPLFF.

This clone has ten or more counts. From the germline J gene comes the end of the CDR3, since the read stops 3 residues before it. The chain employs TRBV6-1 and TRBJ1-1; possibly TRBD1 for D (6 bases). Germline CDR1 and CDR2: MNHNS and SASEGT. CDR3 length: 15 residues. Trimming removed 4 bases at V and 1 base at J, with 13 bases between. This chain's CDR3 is CASSGGQFQNTEAFF. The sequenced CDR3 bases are TGTGCCAGCAGTGGAGGACAGTTCCAGAACACTGAA.

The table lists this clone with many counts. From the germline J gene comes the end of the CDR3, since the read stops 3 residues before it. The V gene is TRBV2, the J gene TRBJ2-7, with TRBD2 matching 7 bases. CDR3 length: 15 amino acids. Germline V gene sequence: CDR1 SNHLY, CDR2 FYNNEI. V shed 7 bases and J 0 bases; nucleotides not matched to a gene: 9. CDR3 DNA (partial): TGTGCCAGCATCGGGGGGAGGGAGAACTCCTACGAG. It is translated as CASIGGRENSYE. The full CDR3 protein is CASIGGRENSYEQYF.

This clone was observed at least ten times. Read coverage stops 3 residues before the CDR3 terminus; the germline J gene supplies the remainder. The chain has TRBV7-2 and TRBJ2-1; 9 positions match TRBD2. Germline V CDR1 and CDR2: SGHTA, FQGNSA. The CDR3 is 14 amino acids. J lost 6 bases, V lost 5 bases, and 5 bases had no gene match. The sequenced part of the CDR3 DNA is TGTGCCAGCAGCCCATCTAGCGGGACCAATGAG. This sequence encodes CASSPSSGTNE. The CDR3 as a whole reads CASSPSSGTNEQFF.

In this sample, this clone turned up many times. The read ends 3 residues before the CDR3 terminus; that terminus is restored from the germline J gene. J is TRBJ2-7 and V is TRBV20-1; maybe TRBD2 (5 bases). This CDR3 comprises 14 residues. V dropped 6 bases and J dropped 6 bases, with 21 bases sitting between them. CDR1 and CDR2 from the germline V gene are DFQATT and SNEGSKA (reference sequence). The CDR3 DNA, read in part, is TGCAGTGCCGAGGGCGGGCGGTGGGATGGCGAG. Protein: CSAEGGRWDGE. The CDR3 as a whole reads CSAEGGRWDGEQYF.

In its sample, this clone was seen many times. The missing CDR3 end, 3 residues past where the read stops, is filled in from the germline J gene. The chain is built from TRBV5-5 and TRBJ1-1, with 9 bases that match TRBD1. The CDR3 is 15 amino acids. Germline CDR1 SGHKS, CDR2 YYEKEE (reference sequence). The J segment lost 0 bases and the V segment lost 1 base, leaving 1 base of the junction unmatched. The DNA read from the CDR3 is TGTGCCAGCAGCTTGACAGGGGGCATGAACACTGAA. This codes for CASSLTGGMNTE. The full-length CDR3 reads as CASSLTGGMNTEAFF.

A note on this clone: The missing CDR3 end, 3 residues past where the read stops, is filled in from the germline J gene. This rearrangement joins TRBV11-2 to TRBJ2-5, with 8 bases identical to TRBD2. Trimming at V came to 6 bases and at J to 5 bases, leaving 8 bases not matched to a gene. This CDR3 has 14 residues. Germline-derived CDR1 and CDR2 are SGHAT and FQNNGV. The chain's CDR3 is CASSLSGRYETQYF. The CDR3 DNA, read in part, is TGTGCCAGCAGTCTGAGCGGGAGATACGAGACC.

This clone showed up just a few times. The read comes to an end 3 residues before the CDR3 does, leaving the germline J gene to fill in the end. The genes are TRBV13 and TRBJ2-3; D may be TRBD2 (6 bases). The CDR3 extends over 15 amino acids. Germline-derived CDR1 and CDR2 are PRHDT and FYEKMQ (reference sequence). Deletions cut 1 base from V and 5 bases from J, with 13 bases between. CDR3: CASSLAMEGRDTQYF. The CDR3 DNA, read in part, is TGTGCCAGCAGCTTAGCCATGGAGGGCAGAGATACG.

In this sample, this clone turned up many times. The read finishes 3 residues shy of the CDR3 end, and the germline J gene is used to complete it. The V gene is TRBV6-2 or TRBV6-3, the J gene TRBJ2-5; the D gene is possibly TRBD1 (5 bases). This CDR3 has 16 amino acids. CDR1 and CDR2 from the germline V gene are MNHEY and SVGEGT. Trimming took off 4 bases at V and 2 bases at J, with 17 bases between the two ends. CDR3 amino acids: CASSFWTPNGQETQYF. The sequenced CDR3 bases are TGTGCCAGCAGTTTTTGGACACCCAACGGTCAAGAGACC.

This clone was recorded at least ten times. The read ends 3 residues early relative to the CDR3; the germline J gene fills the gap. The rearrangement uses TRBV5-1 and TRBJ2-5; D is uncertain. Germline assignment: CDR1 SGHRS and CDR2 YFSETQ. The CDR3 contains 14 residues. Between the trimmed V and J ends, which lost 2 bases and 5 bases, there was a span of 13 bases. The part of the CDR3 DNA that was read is TGCGCCAGCAGCTTTTCCACAGCACAGGAGACC. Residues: CASSFSTAQET. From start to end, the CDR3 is CASSFSTAQETQYF. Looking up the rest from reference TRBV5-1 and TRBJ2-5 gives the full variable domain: KAGVTQTPRYLIKTRGQQVTLSCSPISGHRSVSWYQQTPGQGLQFLFEYFSETQRNKGNFPGRFSGRQFSNSRSEMNVSTLELGDSALYLCASSFSTAQETQYFGPGTRLLVL.

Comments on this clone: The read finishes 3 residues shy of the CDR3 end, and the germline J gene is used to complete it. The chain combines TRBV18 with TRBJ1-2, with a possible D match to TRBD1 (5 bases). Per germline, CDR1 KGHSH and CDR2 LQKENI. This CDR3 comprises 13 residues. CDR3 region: CASSAGLQEDYTF. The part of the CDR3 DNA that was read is TGTGCCAGCTCCGCGGGACTTCAAGAAGAC.

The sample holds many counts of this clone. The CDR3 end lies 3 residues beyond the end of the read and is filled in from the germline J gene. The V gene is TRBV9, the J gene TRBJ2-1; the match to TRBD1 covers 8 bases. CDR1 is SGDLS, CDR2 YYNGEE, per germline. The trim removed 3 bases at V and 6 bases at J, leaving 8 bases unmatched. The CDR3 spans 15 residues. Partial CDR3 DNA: TGTGCCAGCAGCGAACAGGGGGGCCTTCGCAATGAG. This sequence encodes CASSEQGGLRNE. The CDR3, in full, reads CASSEQGGLRNEQFF.

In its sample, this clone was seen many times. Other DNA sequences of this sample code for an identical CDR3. CDR3 loop: CASSLAGTDTQYF. The covered CDR3 bases are TGCGCCAGCAGCTTGGCGGGCACAGATACG. The V gene is TRBV5-1, the J gene TRBJ2-3; unclear D gene. Sequencing ends 3 residues short of the CDR3 end; the germline J gene provides the rest. The CDR3 length is 13 residues. From germline, CDR1 is SGHRS and CDR2 YFSETQ. Deletions cut 0 bases from V and 1 base from J, with 3 bases between.

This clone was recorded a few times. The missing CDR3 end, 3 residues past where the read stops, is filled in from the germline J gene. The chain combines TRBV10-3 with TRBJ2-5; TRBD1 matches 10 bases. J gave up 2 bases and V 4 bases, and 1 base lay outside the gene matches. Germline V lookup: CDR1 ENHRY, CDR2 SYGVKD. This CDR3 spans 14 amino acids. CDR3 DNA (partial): TGTGCCATCAGTGGGGGACAGGGGCAAGAGACC. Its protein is CAISGGQGQET. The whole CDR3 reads CAISGGQGQETQYF.

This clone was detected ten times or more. The sequenced CDR3 bases are TGTGCCAGTACCATCTTGGCGGGGGGAATAAATGAG. It encodes CASTILAGGINE. The complete CDR3 sequence is CASTILAGGINEQFF. The chain uses TRBV19 and TRBJ2-1; 8 bases are a match to TRBD2. Read data end 3 residues before the CDR3 end; the end is taken from the germline J gene. V gave up 7 bases and J gave up 7 bases; unmatched junction bases: 12. Germline-derived CDR1 and CDR2 are LNHDA and SQIVND (reference sequence). The CDR3 sequence is 15 residues long.

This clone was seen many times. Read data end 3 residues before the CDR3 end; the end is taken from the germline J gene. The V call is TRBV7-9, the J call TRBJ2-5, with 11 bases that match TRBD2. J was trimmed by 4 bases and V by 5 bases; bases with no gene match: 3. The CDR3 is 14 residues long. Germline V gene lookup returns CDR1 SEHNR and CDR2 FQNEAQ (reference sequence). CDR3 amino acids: CASSPGLAGETQYF. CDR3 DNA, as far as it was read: TGTGCCAGCAGCCCCGGACTAGCGGGAGAGACC.

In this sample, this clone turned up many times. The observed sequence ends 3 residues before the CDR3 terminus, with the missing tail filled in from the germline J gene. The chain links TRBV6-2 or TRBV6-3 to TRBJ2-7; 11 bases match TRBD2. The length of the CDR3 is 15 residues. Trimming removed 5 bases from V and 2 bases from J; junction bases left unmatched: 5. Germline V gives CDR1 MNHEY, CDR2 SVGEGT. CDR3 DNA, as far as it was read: TGTGCCAGCAGTAGTGGGACTAGCGGAGCCTACGAG. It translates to CASSSGTSGAYE. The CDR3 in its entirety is CASSSGTSGAYEQYF.

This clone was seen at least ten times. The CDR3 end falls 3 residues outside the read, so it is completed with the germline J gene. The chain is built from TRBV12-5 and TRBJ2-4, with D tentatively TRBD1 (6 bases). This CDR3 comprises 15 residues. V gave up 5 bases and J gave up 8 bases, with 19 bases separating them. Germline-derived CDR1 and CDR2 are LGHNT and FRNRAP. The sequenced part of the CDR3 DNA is TGTGCTAGTGGTCTAGGGGGAACGGGGAGTGACATT. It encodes CASGLGGTGSDI. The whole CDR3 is CASGLGGTGSDIQYF.

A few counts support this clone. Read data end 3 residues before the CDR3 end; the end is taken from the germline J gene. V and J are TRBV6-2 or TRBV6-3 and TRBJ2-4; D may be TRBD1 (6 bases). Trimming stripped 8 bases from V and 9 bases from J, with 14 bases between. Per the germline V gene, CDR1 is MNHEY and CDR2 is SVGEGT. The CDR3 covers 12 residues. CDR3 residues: CASRTGMGIQYF. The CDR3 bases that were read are TGTGCCAGCCGAACAGGGATGGGCATT.

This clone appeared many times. CDR3 residues: CASKDRGETQYF. The DNA read from the CDR3 is TGCGCCAGCAAAGATCGAGGGGAGACC. This chain links TRBV5-1 with TRBJ2-5; tentative D call: TRBD2 (5 bases). The CDR3 end is not reached by the read, which stops 3 residues before it; the germline J gene fills it in. This CDR3 comprises 12 residues. Deletions cut 6 bases from V and 5 bases from J, with 11 bases between. Germline values: CDR1 SGHRS, CDR2 YFSETQ.

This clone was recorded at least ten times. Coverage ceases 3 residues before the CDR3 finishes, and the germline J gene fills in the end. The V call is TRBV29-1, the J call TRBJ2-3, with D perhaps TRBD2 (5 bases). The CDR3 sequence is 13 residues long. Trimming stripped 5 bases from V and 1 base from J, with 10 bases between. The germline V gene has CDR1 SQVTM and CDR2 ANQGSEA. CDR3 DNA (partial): TGCAGCGTTTCCGTGAGGGGCACAGATACG. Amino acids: CSVSVRGTDT. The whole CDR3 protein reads CSVSVRGTDTQYF.